Listed below are T cell receptor beta chains from one sample, sequenced in a study of blood T cell repertoires in COVID-19. TCRdb's copy holds only in-frame clones and misses some; the assay was immunoSEQ multiplex PCR. Of some 70,000 clones listed, 65% to 85% are singletons. Sequencing used peripheral blood. These receptors came from a man in his fifties with COVID-19, enrolled during active disease. CDR3s leave out the opening cysteine and the closing phenylalanine or tryptophan. Each record gives: V gene, CDR3 protein.

v_gene: TRBV6-4
CDR3aa: ASSDSSHTGELF

v_gene: TRBV28
CDR3aa: ASSSPWAGDIYEQY

v_gene: TRBV28
CDR3aa: ASTTGQESYNEQF

v_gene: TRBV6-4
CDR3aa: ASSILAGGPDTQY

v_gene: TRBV28
CDR3aa: ASSQQGRGTQY

v_gene: TRBV28
CDR3aa: ASSLGGGTGGYGYT

v_gene: TRBV7-8
CDR3aa: ASSLQAGFEYEQY

v_gene: TRBV19
CDR3aa: ATQGTAYSNQPQH

v_gene: TRBV30
CDR3aa: AWCHRVGEAF

v_gene: TRBV30
CDR3aa: AWSVGAGPQDEQF

v_gene: TRBV30
CDR3aa: AWSGNAADTQY

v_gene: TRBV6-6
CDR3aa: ASRLQGPNEKLF

v_gene: TRBV2
CDR3aa: ASSGQGSGGYGYT

v_gene: TRBV5-1
CDR3aa: ASSLGGGEAEAF

v_gene: TRBV30
CDR3aa: AWSVGGGNQPQH

v_gene: TRBV7-3
CDR3aa: ASSLGVAGGADTQY

v_gene: TRBV3-1/TRBV3-2
CDR3aa: ASSQVRVWREKEF

v_gene: TRBV3-1/TRBV3-2
CDR3aa: ASSQDPDRGRYFGAF

v_gene: TRBV3-1/TRBV3-2
CDR3aa: ASSARTSGRTEDTQY

v_gene: TRBV7-6
CDR3aa: ASSIGTGEGNTIY

v_gene: TRBV7-2
CDR3aa: ASSLGLSYEQY

v_gene: TRBV4-2
CDR3aa: ASSQVSAYEQY

v_gene: TRBV20-1
CDR3aa: SARRGAEAF

v_gene: TRBV7-3
CDR3aa: ASSVGTSGSDTQY

v_gene: TRBV2
CDR3aa: ASSEWGTSGSYEQY

v_gene: TRBV12-3/TRBV12-4
CDR3aa: ASSLGQVYEQY

v_gene: TRBV27
CDR3aa: ASSSPYEQY

v_gene: TRBV6-2/TRBV6-3
CDR3aa: ASRLGQGSTEAF

v_gene: TRBV29-1
CDR3aa: SVEAPGLANTGELF

v_gene: TRBV7-2
CDR3aa: ASSLSGAGAIYEQF

v_gene: TRBV7-3
CDR3aa: ASSLTGGSEQY

v_gene: TRBV10-2
CDR3aa: ASSVAGAGDEQY

v_gene: TRBV7-6
CDR3aa: ASSSRTSGASTDTQY

v_gene: TRBV28
CDR3aa: ASNGVIASGRSKTYEQY

v_gene: TRBV6-5
CDR3aa: ASRVGTANQPQH

v_gene: TRBV28
CDR3aa: ASFSDSGANVLT

v_gene: TRBV5-1
CDR3aa: ASSLDGGTSQPQH

v_gene: TRBV24-1
CDR3aa: ATSESGTGGRYGYT

v_gene: TRBV3-1/TRBV3-2
CDR3aa: ASSQDNRGWGTQY

v_gene: TRBV6-5
CDR3aa: ASSYSGRGARQPQH

v_gene: TRBV5-1
CDR3aa: ASSLAGGNEQF

v_gene: TRBV19
CDR3aa: ASSNPGTGAYEQY

v_gene: TRBV4-2
CDR3aa: ASSQNLPGELF